These T cell receptor beta chains were read from a single sample in a study of cytomegalovirus exposure and HLA in healthy donors. Assay used: immunoSEQ multiplex PCR; TCRdb lists only in-frame clones, some missing. The sample carries 120,000 to 150,000 clones, approximately 80% recorded once. The sample consisted of PBMCs. These receptors all come from a man aged 35 to 55 in good health and CMV-seronegative. CDR3s include the opening cysteine and the closing phenylalanine or tryptophan. The D gene is left open where the match is weak. Size tells how often a clone was seen (once, few, many) or the class of an expanded clone, and some rows leave it out.

cdr3_length clone_size d_call j_call v_call cdr3_nt cdr3_aa
16 . . TRBJ1-2 TRBV19 TGTGCCAGTAGTACGACGGGTCTACCTACGGAGGGCGGCTACACCTTC CASSTTGLPTEGGYTF
15 . TRBD1 TRBJ2-7 TRBV2 TGTGCCAGCAGTGAACCACCGGACAGGGTCGACGAGCAGTACTTC CASSEPPDRVDEQYF
20 . TRBD2 TRBJ2-3 TRBV10-3 TGTGCCATCAGTGACCCGGGGCTAGCGGGGGGGCCGAGTATCGCAGATACGCAGTATTTT CAISDPGLAGGPSIADTQYF
16 once TRBD2 TRBJ2-2 TRBV7-2 TGTGCCAGCAGCGGCCTAGGAGGACTAGGGTCCGGGGAGCTGTTTTTT CASSGLGGLGSGELFF
13 once . TRBJ2-7 TRBV27 TGTGCCAGCAGTTTTGGCAGGGTCTACGAGCAGTACTTC CASSFGRVYEQYF
13 . TRBD2 TRBJ2-7 TRBV6-1 TGTGCCAGCAGATCCCTGGGGGGGAACGAGCAGTACTTC CASRSLGGNEQYF
15 . . TRBJ1-1 TRBV25-1 TGTGCCAGCAGTGGGGGCTTCCCGGGGAACACTGAAGCTTTCTTT CASSGGFPGNTEAFF
15 . TRBD2 TRBJ2-7 TRBV7-6 TGTGCCAGCAGCTCCGGCGGGGGGCCTGTACCCAGGCAGTACTTC CASSSGGGPVPRQYF
15 . . TRBJ2-2 TRBV7-2 TGTGCCAGCAGCCCATGGCTAGGGAACACCGGGGAGCTGTTTTTT CASSPWLGNTGELFF
15 few TRBD2 TRBJ2-3 TRBV7-2 TGTGCCAGCAACAGTCTAGCGGTAGCCACAGATACGCAGTATTTT CASNSLAVATDTQYF
15 . TRBD1 TRBJ2-5 TRBV5-1 TGCGCCAGCAGCTTGGGGGGACAGGGCTGGGAGACCCAGTACTTC CASSLGGQGWETQYF
18 many TRBD2 TRBJ2-2 TRBV19 TGTGCCAGTAGGGGCTCTTTAGCGGGAGGGGCGAACACCGGGGAGCTGTTTTTT CASRGSLAGGANTGELFF
13 . TRBD1 TRBJ1-1 TRBV4-1 TGCGCCAGCAGCCAAGTAGGGGGCGGTGAAGCTTTCTTT CASSQVGGGEAFF
15 . TRBD1 TRBJ1-5 TRBV7-8 TGTGCCAGCAGTATCCGGACAGGACCGGATCAGCCCCAGCATTTT CASSIRTGPDQPQHF
14 . . TRBJ2-1 TRBV5-1 TGCGCCAGCAGCTTGCCCGGGAGCAACAATGAGCAGTTCTTC CASSLPGSNNEQFF
14 . TRBD2 TRBJ2-1 TRBV19 TGTGCCAGTAGTGGGATAGCGGGGGTGAATGAGCAGTTCTTC CASSGIAGVNEQFF
15 few TRBD1 TRBJ2-5 TRBV28 TGTGCCAGCAGTCTACGACAGGGTTGGAAAGAGACCCAGTACTTC CASSLRQGWKETQYF
14 . TRBD1 TRBJ2-7 TRBV27 TGTGCCAGCAGTTTTGGGACAGTCTCCTACGAGCAGTACTTC CASSFGTVSYEQYF
15 . . TRBJ1-1 TRBV5-1 TGCGCCAGCAGCGCCCGACGCATGAGGGACACTGAAGCTTTCTTT CASSARRMRDTEAFF
14 . TRBD1 TRBJ2-1 TRBV28 TGTGCCAGCCATCCCGGCAGGGGGTGGGATGAGCAGTTCTTC CASHPGRGWDEQFF
15 . . TRBJ2-1 TRBV11-2 TGTGCCAGCAGCTTAGGGGGGCAAATTGTGAATGAGCAGTTCTTC CASSLGGQIVNEQFF
18 . TRBD2 TRBJ2-3 TRBV11-2 TGTGCCAGCAGCTTAGATCAGGGTAGCGGGGGGGCCGGAGATACGCAGTATTTT CASSLDQGSGGAGDTQYF
15 . . TRBJ1-1 TRBV4-3 TGCGCCAGCAGCCAAGGCCGCTTTGGGGGGACTGAAGCTTTCTTT CASSQGRFGGTEAFF
14 . TRBD1 TRBJ2-7 TRBV10-3 TGTGCCATCAGTGAGTCGGACAGGGGGGTCGAGCAGTACTTC CAISESDRGVEQYF
14 . TRBD1 TRBJ1-2 TRBV25-1 TGTGCCAGCAGTGGGGGACAGCGTAACTATGGCTACACCTTC CASSGGQRNYGYTF
13 few . TRBJ2-7 TRBV7-8 TGTGCCAGCAGCCCCCCCGGCTCCTACGAGCAGTACTTC CASSPPGSYEQYF
13 . TRBD1 TRBJ1-1 TRBV6-1 TGTGCCCACAGGACAGGGGAATTGGGTGAAGCTTTCTTT CAHRTGELGEAFF
16 . TRBD2 TRBJ2-7 TRBV4-1 TGCGCCAGCAGCCCGCTTGAAGAGCGGGGAATCTACGAGCAGTACTTC CASSPLEERGIYEQYF
17 . . TRBJ2-1 TRBV28 TGTGCCAGCAGTTCCCCCTTCTATGCGGGGTCACCCAATGAGCAGTTCTTC CASSSPFYAGSPNEQFF
14 . . TRBJ1-5 TRBV15 TGTGCCACCAGCAGAGATCGTGGGCGCCAGCCCCAGCATTTT CATSRDRGRQPQHF
15 . TRBD1 TRBJ2-7 TRBV29-1 TGCAGCGTGCTGGACTCAGGGGGAAAGAGCTACGAGCAGTACTTC CSVLDSGGKSYEQYF
15 few . TRBJ2-2 TRBV6-1 TGTGCCAGCACTAGCCAGGGGCTCGTCACCGGGGAGCTGTTTTTT CASTSQGLVTGELFF
16 few TRBD2 TRBJ2-4 TRBV27 TGTGCCAGCAGTTCCTGGGACTACCTAGCCAAAAACATTCAGTACTTC CASSSWDYLAKNIQYF
14 . TRBD2 TRBJ2-7 TRBV28 TGTGCCAGCAGGGCAGCGGGGAGTTTGTTCGAGCAGTACTTC CASRAAGSLFEQYF
15 . TRBD1 TRBJ2-7 TRBV6-5 TGTGCCAGCAGTTTATTACAGGGGGTTTCCTACGAGCAGTACTTC CASSLLQGVSYEQYF
12 . . TRBJ2-1 TRBV27 TGTGCCAGCAGTCCAGGAGGCGCTGAGCAGTTCTTC CASSPGGAEQFF
15 . TRBD1 TRBJ2-1 TRBV7-9 TGTGCCAGCAGCCCCGGGACAGGGGTAAGCAATGAGCAGTTCTTC CASSPGTGVSNEQFF
15 . . TRBJ1-6 TRBV4-3 TGCGCCAGCAGCCAAGATCACAGGAGGGATTCACCCCTCCACTTT CASSQDHRRDSPLHF
13 . . TRBJ2-2 TRBV29-1 TGCAGCGTTGTTTCTCTGAACACCGGGGAGCTGTTTTTT CSVVSLNTGELFF
14 . TRBD1 TRBJ2-5 TRBV6-1 TGTGCCAGCGTCCCGGGACAGGAAAAGGGGCTGCAGTACTTC CASVPGQEKGLQYF
15 . . TRBJ1-2 TRBV5-6 TGTGCCAGCAGCCCCCGACAGGTTATTCTCTATGGCTACACCTTC CASSPRQVILYGYTF
15 . TRBD2 TRBJ2-3 TRBV10-3 TGTGCCATCAGGGGGACTAGCGGGGCCACAGATACGCAGTATTTT CAIRGTSGATDTQYF
14 . . TRBJ2-7 TRBV28 TGTGCCAGCAGTTTGGGTGACGGGTTCTACGAGCAGTACTTC CASSLGDGFYEQYF
16 . TRBD1 TRBJ2-5 TRBV5-5 TGTGCCAGCAGCAGGACAGGGGGCTCGTCATGGGAGACCCAGTACTTC CASSRTGGSSWETQYF